This T cell receptor beta chain is drawn from a study of T cell responses to AZD1222 COVID-19 vaccine. General study points: The donor cohort was predominantly white British with a female majority, and clonal diversity may have been underestimated.

Points on this clone: Its antigen is as yet unknown.

Data came from immunoSEQ multiplex PCR; TCRdb stores just in-frame clones and leaves some out. This sample has about 100,000 clones, with about 85% found just once. Trimming stripped 2 bases from V and 6 bases from J, with 16 bases between. This CDR3 has 15 amino acids. Germline lookup yields CDR1 MNHEY and CDR2 SMNVEV (reference sequence). This receptor was obtained from an adult who received the AZD1222 COVID-19 vaccine. This chain joins TRBV27 and TRBJ1-2; D is possibly TRBD1 (6 bases). The source was peripheral blood, collected 28 days after the second AZD1222 dose. This CDR3 is CASSLQGITRDGYTF. The DNA of the CDR3 is TGTGCCAGCAGTTTACAGGGGATAACGAGGGATGGCTACACCTTC.